A single sample gave rise to the 17 T cell receptor beta chains below, sequenced in a study of blood T cell repertoires in COVID-19. Measured with immunoSEQ multiplex PCR; TCRdb has only the in-frame clones, and not every one. The profile covers about 100,000 clones, with roughly 84% appearing a single time and 26% taken by the ten largest. The sequenced sample consisted of peripheral blood. Receptors originate from a man aged 55 to 69 with acute or convalescent COVID-19.

This chain uses TRBV11-2 with TRBJ2-7; D possibly corresponds to TRBD2 (5 bases). CDR1 is SGHAT and CDR2 is FQNNGV in the germline V gene. Trimming pared 3 bases from V and 0 bases from J, leaving 12 bases between. The CDR3 contains 15 residues. CDR3 loop: CASSLERSSSYEQYF. The DNA of the CDR3 is TGTGCCAGCAGCTTGGAGCGGTCGAGCTCCTACGAGCAGTACTTC.

This rearrangement joins TRBV6-5 to TRBJ2-7; 8 positions match TRBD2. Germline CDR1 MNHEY, CDR2 SVGAGI. V dropped 7 bases and J dropped 6; count of bases not matched to a gene: 8. The CDR3 runs to 13 residues. CDR3 sequence (DNA): TGTGCCAGCACCACCGGGGGGGCGATCGAGCAGTACTTC. Protein: CASTTGGAIEQYF.

V is TRBV14 and J is TRBJ2-7, with D possibly matching TRBD2 (6 bases). The CDR3 is 13 amino acids. The germline V gene has CDR1 SGHDN and CDR2 FVKESK. The V end lost 4 bases, the J end lost 4 bases, and 11 bases lay between the germline ends. The CDR3 region is CASSPAAGYEQYF. The CDR3 nucleotides are TGTGCCAGCAGCCCAGCGGCGGGATACGAGCAGTACTTC.

In this sample, this clone turned up a few times. The chain joins TRBV5-1 to TRBJ1-1; 8 bases align to TRBD1. The junction had 5 bases not matched to a gene; V was cut back by 7 bases and J by 3 bases. The CDR3 sequence is 13 residues long. Germline CDR1 and CDR2: SGHRS and YFSETQ. As DNA, the CDR3 is TGCGCCAGCGACAGGGGAGATGACACTGAAGCTTTCTTT. Translation gives CASDRGDDTEAFF.

V usage is TRBV6-5 and J usage is TRBJ2-7, with TRBD2 matching 8 bases. The CDR3 totals 13 residues. Per germline, CDR1 MNHEY and CDR2 SVGAGI. With V trimmed by 10 bases and J by 2 bases, 7 bases remained unmatched. CDR3: CATTNSGTYEQYF. The DNA of the CDR3 is TGTGCCACCACCAATAGCGGGACCTACGAGCAGTACTTC.

The V gene is TRBV6-2 or TRBV6-3, the J gene TRBJ1-3, with D unclear. Germline CDR1 is MNHEY and CDR2 is SVGEGT. Trimming took 2 bases from V and 1 from J, leaving 12 bases between them. This CDR3 comprises 16 residues. In nucleotides, the CDR3 is TGTGCCAGCAGTTACGCCGGGAAACCATCTGGAAACACCATATATTTT. This gives the protein CASSYAGKPSGNTIYF.

The chain is built from TRBV19 and TRBJ2-1, with a possible D match to TRBD1 (5 bases). Germline V gene lookup returns CDR1 LNHDA and CDR2 SQIVND (reference sequence). The CDR3 length is 12 residues. V lost 6 bases, J lost 9 bases, and 12 bases lay in between. The CDR3 spells CASRGLLGEQFF. The CDR3 bases are TGTGCCAGTAGGGGGCTACTCGGTGAGCAGTTCTTC.

The V and J genes are TRBV27 and TRBJ1-2; D might be TRBD1 (6 bases). The germline gives CDR1 MNHEY, CDR2 SMNVEV (reference sequence). The length of the CDR3 is 14 residues. V lost 8 bases to trimming and J lost 8 bases, with 21 bases between them. The CDR3 loop reads CASQAFQGLDGYTF. As DNA, the CDR3 is TGTGCCAGCCAAGCATTTCAGGGGTTAGACGGCTACACCTTC.

The rearrangement uses TRBV27 and TRBJ1-1; D is possibly TRBD1 (6 bases). The CDR3 extends over 15 amino acids. Germline CDR1 reads MNHEY; CDR2 reads SMNVEV (reference sequence). V lost 5 bases and J lost 4, with 17 bases in between. The CDR3 DNA reads TGTGCCAGCAGTCTCGCCGCGGGGGCTTTCACTGAAGCTTTCTTT. Translating it yields CASSLAAGAFTEAFF.

Written as DNA, the CDR3 is TGTGCCAGCAGCCCAGGGTTATATCAGCCCCAGCATTTT. It encodes CASSPGLYQPQHF. V gene TRBV7-2 combines with J gene TRBJ1-5; possible D gene TRBD1, 5 bases. The CDR3 covers 13 residues. Germline assignment: CDR1 SGHTA and CDR2 FQGNSA. V lost 5 bases, J lost 5 bases, and 10 bases lay in between.

The rearrangement links TRBV6-2 or TRBV6-3 to TRBJ1-5; the match to TRBD1 covers 9 bases. CDR1 MNHEY and CDR2 SVGEGT come from the germline V gene. The CDR3 is made up of 17 amino acids. V lost 3 bases to trimming and J lost 6 bases; unmatched junction nucleotides: 12. The DNA of the CDR3 is TGTGCCAGCAGTTATGAGACGGGACAGGGCTGGAGTCAGCCCCAGCATTTT. It is translated as CASSYETGQGWSQPQHF.

This clone was seen a handful of times. The rearrangement joins TRBV27 to TRBJ1-5, with D possibly being TRBD1 (6 bases). Germline loops: CDR1 MNHEY, CDR2 SMNVEV (reference sequence). This CDR3 is 15 amino acids long. V was shortened by 4 bases and J by 0 bases, with 10 bases between the two germline ends. CDR3 sequence (DNA): TGTGCCAGCAGTTCACAGGGTTATAGCAATCAGCCCCAGCATTTT. Translating gives CASSSQGYSNQPQHF.

A single count supports this clone. This same CDR3 is encoded by further DNA sequences in the sample. This chain joins TRBV5-6 and TRBJ1-2; TRBD1 matches at 8 bases. V was clipped by 5 bases and J by 5 bases; unmatched bases: 5. Germline CDR1 and CDR2: SGHDT and YYEEEE. The CDR3 is 13 residues long. CDR3 DNA: TGTGCCAGCAGTTTTGGACAGGGTTATGGCTACACCTTC. Encoded protein: CASSFGQGYGYTF.

V gene TRBV18 combines with J gene TRBJ2-2; D call uncertain. V shed 4 bases and J shed 3 bases, with 15 bases lying between them. Per the germline V gene, CDR1 is KGHSH and CDR2 is LQKENI. CDR3 size: 16 residues. The CDR3 region is CASSLMSLSDTGELFF. The CDR3 DNA sequence: TGTGCCAGCTCACTGATGTCGCTATCGGACACCGGGGAGCTGTTTTTT.

The rearrangement links TRBV29-1 to TRBJ2-7; D is uncertain. The germline V and J ends were trimmed by 7 bases and 3 bases, with 10 bases remaining between them. The CDR3 consists of 11 residues. From germline, CDR1 is SQVTM and CDR2 ANQGSEA. The DNA for the CDR3 is TGCAGCGCCACTCTAGGCTACGAGCAGTACGTC. Its translation is CSATLGYEQYV.

V usage is TRBV28 and J usage is TRBJ1-4; D might be TRBD1 (5 bases). Looked up from germline, CDR1 is MDHEN and CDR2 is SYDVKM. CDR3 length: 14 amino acids. Between the trimmed V and J ends, which lost 5 bases and 11 bases, there was a span of 18 bases. CDR3 sequence reads: CASSGLTGRGKLFF. CDR3 in DNA: TGTGCCAGCAGTGGCCTGACGGGCCGGGGGAAACTGTTTTTT.

This clone was seen at least ten times. The chain recombines TRBV15 with TRBJ2-3, with 8 bases aligning to TRBD2. J was trimmed by 6 bases and V by 0 bases; bases with no gene match: 8. The CDR3 is 16 residues long. Germline CDR1 is LNHNV and CDR2 is YYDKDF (reference sequence). The CDR3 reads CATSRDATGGSDTQYF. The CDR3 bases are TGTGCCACCAGCAGAGATGCGACGGGAGGGTCCGATACGCAGTATTTT.